The 24 T cell receptor beta chains below all came from one sample that was sequenced in a study of cytomegalovirus exposure and HLA in healthy donors. Amplification used 60 Vbeta primers and 13 Jbeta primers. Assay used: immunoSEQ multiplex PCR; TCRdb lists only in-frame clones, some missing. The table shows roughly 150,000 clones, with 60% to 80% occurring only once. The sample was PBMCs. The receptors stem from a male donor in good health and CMV-seronegative.

J is TRBJ2-3 and V is TRBV6-1; D gene unclear. V lost 7 bases and J lost 2, with 10 bases in between. CDR3 length equals 13 residues. Germline-derived CDR1 and CDR2 are MNHNS and SASEGT. This chain's CDR3 is CASKNSPTDTQYF. In nucleotides, the CDR3 is TGTGCCAGCAAAAACAGCCCCACAGATACGCAGTATTTT.

The V call is TRBV5-1, the J call TRBJ1-6; D remains unclear. V lost 0 bases and J lost 5, with 6 bases in between. The CDR3 is 14 residues long. Germline V gene data show CDR1 as SGHRS and CDR2 as YFSETQ. DNA of the CDR3: TGCGCCAGCAGCTTGGGTCCCAATAATTCACCCCTCCACTTT. It encodes CASSLGPNNSPLHF.

This clone has just a few counts. V and J are TRBV4-2 and TRBJ2-1; 11 positions match TRBD2. This CDR3 contains 16 residues. Germline V gives CDR1 LGHNA, CDR2 YNFKEQ. V shed 1 base, J shed 7 bases, and the junction held 6 bases outside the gene matches. CDR3 in amino acids: CASSQGDLAGGNEQFF. DNA for the CDR3: TGTGCCAGCAGCCAAGGCGATCTAGCGGGAGGAAATGAGCAGTTCTTC.

Points on this clone: One end of the junction fails to match germline, which may point to a read error. The chain recombines TRBV7-9 with TRBJ2-7; 7 bases line up with TRBD1. CDR1 is SEHNR, CDR2 FQNEAQ, per germline (reference sequence). CDR3 length equals 12 residues. The CDR3 DNA reads TGTTCCAGCAGCTTTACAGGGGAGAAGCAGTACTTC. As protein: CSSSFTGEKQYF. Looking up the rest from reference TRBV7-9 and TRBJ2-7 gives the full variable domain: DTGVSQNPRHKITKRGQNVTFRCDPISEHNRLYWYRQTLGQGPEFLTYFQNEAQLEKSRLLSDRFSAERPKGSFSTLEIQRTEQGDSAMYLCSSSFTGEKQYFGPGTRLTVT.

The chain combines TRBV18 with TRBJ2-7, with 9 bases fitting TRBD1. J lost 6 bases, V lost 4 bases, and 4 bases had no gene match. Germline V gives CDR1 KGHSH, CDR2 LQKENI. This CDR3 is 13 amino acids long. CDR3 DNA: TGTGCCAGCTCACTCGGGACAGGGCGCGAGCAGTACTTC. This gives the protein CASSLGTGREQYF.

The chain has TRBV6-5 and TRBJ1-1; D might be TRBD1 (5 bases). The CDR3 is 12 residues long. V was clipped by 4 bases and J by 12 bases, with 15 bases between them. The germline V gene encodes CDR1 MNHEY and CDR2 SVGAGI. CDR3 residues: CASSSPKGRTFF. CDR3 DNA sequence: TGTGCCAGCAGTTCCCCAAAGGGGAGGACTTTCTTT.

This chain uses TRBV29-1 with TRBJ1-1; D gene ambiguous. Deletions cut 5 bases from V and 5 bases from J, with 18 bases between. There are 14 residues in the CDR3. Germline assignment: CDR1 SQVTM and CDR2 ANQGSEA. The CDR3: CSVYRPGERTEAFF. The CDR3, as DNA: TGCAGCGTTTATCGGCCGGGAGAGAGGACTGAAGCTTTCTTT.

This clone was recorded a few times. The chain recombines TRBV5-1 with TRBJ2-3, with 8 positions matching TRBD2. The CDR3 contains 15 residues. Germline V gives CDR1 SGHRS, CDR2 YFSETQ. V shed 0 bases, J shed 7 bases, and the junction held 7 bases outside the gene matches. CDR3 coding DNA: TGCGCCAGCAGCTTGGAGAGCGGGAGTGGGTATACGCAGTATTTT. As protein: CASSLESGSGYTQYF.

V and J are TRBV15 and TRBJ2-1; 9 bases map to TRBD1. The CDR3 is 17 residues long. Germline V gives CDR1 LNHNV, CDR2 YYDKDF (reference sequence). The V segment lost 1 base and the J segment 1 base; nucleotides outside the gene matches: 5. CDR3: CATSRGGQGRSYNEQFF. The CDR3 region has the DNA TGTGCCACCAGCAGAGGGGGACAGGGCAGATCCTACAATGAGCAGTTCTTC.

The genes are TRBV18 and TRBJ2-7; 11 bases are shared with TRBD2. J lost 5 bases, V lost 3 bases, and 18 bases had no gene match. Looked up from germline, CDR1 is KGHSH and CDR2 is LQKENI. This CDR3 comprises 19 residues. The CDR3 DNA is TGTGCCAGCTCACCCCTCGGCCAGCTAGCGGGGGGAAGATTGAACGAGCAGTACTTC. Protein product: CASSPLGQLAGGRLNEQYF.

Only a few counts were recorded for this clone. V and J are TRBV7-2 and TRBJ2-2; TRBD2 matches 12 bases. The junction had 4 bases not matched to a gene; V was cut back by 1 base and J by 1 base. The germline CDR1 and CDR2 sequences are SGHTA and FQGNSA. This CDR3 is 18 amino acids long. The CDR3 spells CASSLVLAGGLNTGELFF. The CDR3 nucleotides read TGTGCCAGCAGCTTAGTACTAGCGGGGGGACTGAACACCGGGGAGCTGTTTTTT.

The chain employs TRBV7-8 and TRBJ2-5; 10 bases agree with TRBD2. CDR1 and CDR2 (germline): SGHVS, FQNEAQ. V shed 3 bases and J 5 bases; nucleotides not matched to a gene: 12. The CDR3 has 17 residues. CDR3 DNA sequence: TGTGCCAGCAGCTTTACTAGCGGGGACACCGGGAGGGAGACCCAGTACTTC. It is translated as CASSFTSGDTGRETQYF.

The chain uses TRBV27 and TRBJ2-3, with D possibly TRBD1 on 5 matching bases. Germline-derived CDR1 and CDR2 are MNHEY and SMNVEV (reference sequence). The CDR3 has 16 residues. Between the trimmed V and J ends, which lost 2 bases and 3 bases, there was a span of 15 bases. The CDR3 protein is CASSLMGPGTTDTQYF. In nucleotides, the CDR3 is TGTGCCAGCAGTTTAATGGGGCCAGGAACAACAGATACGCAGTATTTT.

The chain carries TRBV5-1 and TRBJ2-7; 7 bases align to TRBD2. Germline assignment: CDR1 SGHRS and CDR2 YFSETQ. Trimming at V came to 4 bases and at J to 0 bases, leaving 1 base not matched to a gene. The CDR3 has 13 amino acids. CDR3 sequence reads: CASSRGVSYEQYF. CDR3 in DNA: TGCGCCAGCAGCCGGGGGGTCTCCTACGAGCAGTACTTC.

Only one count was recorded for this clone. This chain uses TRBV4-1 with TRBJ2-3; 14 positions match TRBD2. The V gene's germline CDR1 is MGHRA and CDR2 YSYEKL. The CDR3 spans 15 residues. With V trimmed by 6 bases and J by 3 bases, 2 bases remained unmatched. The CDR3 DNA sequence: TGCGCCAGCAGGGGGACTAGCGGGAGAACAGATACGCAGTATTTT. Its protein product is CASRGTSGRTDTQYF.

This chain connects TRBV5-4 to TRBJ1-2; TRBD1 agrees at 10 bases. CDR3 length: 15 residues. Unmatched junction bases numbered 9, after V lost 5 bases and J lost 5 bases. Germline CDR1 and CDR2: SGHNT and YYREEE (reference sequence). In DNA form, the CDR3 reads TGTGCCAGCAGTCTTACCGGGACAGGGGTATATGGCTACACCTTC. It specifies CASSLTGTGVYGYTF.

The chain couples TRBV6-5 to TRBJ1-1; the D is unclear. This CDR3 has 15 amino acids. V lost 6 bases and J lost 1, with 15 bases in between. Germline V gene sequence: CDR1 MNHEY, CDR2 SVGAGI. Here the CDR3 DNA reads TGTGCCAGCAGCACAATGAGAAGGAGGAACACTGAAGCTTTCTTT. Its protein product is CASSTMRRRNTEAFF.

The rearrangement joins TRBV7-2 to TRBJ2-5; 12 positions agree with TRBD2. Trimming took 6 bases from V and 5 from J; bases not matched to a gene: 4. CDR3 length: 14 amino acids. The germline CDR1 and CDR2 sequences are SGHTA and FQGNSA. The CDR3 DNA reads TGTGCCAGCAGACCCGGGACTAGCGGGGAGACCCAGTACTTC. It encodes CASRPGTSGETQYF.

V and J are TRBV2 and TRBJ2-1, with 11 nucleotides matching TRBD1. Germline CDR1 SNHLY, CDR2 FYNNEI. V lost 8 bases and J lost 9; bases outside the gene matches: 9. The CDR3 runs to 14 residues. The CDR3 spells CASESGQGAGEQFF. The DNA of the CDR3 is TGTGCCAGCGAGTCCGGACAGGGGGCGGGTGAGCAGTTCTTC.

The table lists this clone with a few counts. The genes are TRBV28 and TRBJ2-7, with D possibly TRBD1 on 5 matching bases. CDR3 length equals 14 residues. V was trimmed by 5 bases and J by 2 bases, leaving 13 bases between them. CDR1 and CDR2 from the germline V gene are MDHEN and SYDVKM. CDR3 DNA sequence: TGTGCCAGCAGTACTTCAACAGGAGCCTACGAGCAGTACTTC. Its protein is CASSTSTGAYEQYF.

The chain combines TRBV6-5 with TRBJ1-2; 7 bases are shared with TRBD1. The CDR3 has 13 amino acids. After removal of 5 bases from V and 8 bases from J, the junction contained 8 bases not matched to a gene. Germline CDR1 and CDR2: MNHEY and SVGAGI. The chain's CDR3 is CASSQQGYWGYTF. In DNA form, the CDR3 reads TGTGCCAGCAGTCAACAGGGGTATTGGGGCTACACCTTC.

The CDR3 is CASSVVAGVSGRAIPGLNGYTF. The DNA for the CDR3 is TGTGCCAGCAGCGTAGTGGCAGGGGTCTCCGGGCGGGCCATCCCGGGCCTTAATGGCTACACCTTC. The chain couples TRBV9 to TRBJ1-2, with D tentatively TRBD1 (6 bases). The CDR3 consists of 22 residues. Trimming cost V 0 bases and J 6 bases, with 36 bases left between them. Germline CDR1 and CDR2: SGDLS and YYNGEE. Variable domain in full (rest from reference TRBV9 and TRBJ1-2): DSGVTQTPKHLITATGQRVTLRCSPRSGDLSVYWYQQSLDQGLQFLIQYYNGEERAKGNILERFSAQQFPDLHSELNLSSLELGDSALYFCASSVVAGVSGRAIPGLNGYTFGSGTRLTVV.

This clone showed up just a few times. This chain joins TRBV11-2 and TRBJ1-2, with 10 bases matching TRBD1. CDR1 is SGHAT and CDR2 is FQNNGV in the germline V gene. This CDR3 has 13 residues. V gave up 6 bases and J gave up 8 bases; unmatched junction bases: 6. CDR3 sequence (DNA): TGTGCCAGCAGTCCGACAGGGGGCGGAGGCTACACCTTC. It codes for CASSPTGGGGYTF.

The chain recombines TRBV5-1 with TRBJ2-3, with 12 nucleotides matching TRBD2. V was clipped by 4 bases and J by 1 base; unmatched bases: 4. The CDR3 consists of 16 residues. Germline CDR1 and CDR2: SGHRS and YFSETQ. CDR3 amino acids: CASSPSGGAGTDTQYF. The CDR3 bases are TGCGCCAGCAGCCCTAGCGGGGGGGCCGGCACAGATACGCAGTATTTT.